A selection of T cell receptor beta chains follows, all from one sample in a study of blood T cell repertoires in COVID-19. The data were produced by immunoSEQ multiplex PCR, yet TCRdb's version contains in-frame clones alone and is incomplete. The sample lists 200,000 to 250,000 clones, about 87% seen once, with more than 1.5% in the top ten. Sequenced input: peripheral blood. The origin of the receptors is a man in his sixties or seventies with acute or convalescent COVID-19. Each CDR3 is given with its conserved first and last residue. The D gene is left open where the match is weak. Clone size is shown for a subset of rows, as once, few, many or a class of expanded clone.

D | J | V | size | length | CDR3 | DNA
- | TRBJ1-5 | TRBV10-3 | - | 13 | CAISERRDQPQHF | TGTGCCATCAGTGAGAGGAGAGATCAGCCCCAGCATTTT
- | TRBJ2-3 | TRBV15 | - | 14 | CATSPGQPVDTQYF | TGTGCCACCAGTCCGGGACAACCAGTAGATACGCAGTATTTT
- | TRBJ1-2 | TRBV28 | - | 14 | CASSLGAGLYGYTF | TGTGCCAGCAGTTTAGGGGCAGGCCTCTATGGCTACACCTTC
- | TRBJ2-1 | TRBV2 | - | 12 | CASTLAYNEQFF | TGTGCCAGCACGCTAGCATACAATGAGCAGTTCTTC
- | TRBJ1-6 | TRBV5-6 | - | 16 | CASSQTGLKGNSPLHF | TGTGCCAGCAGCCAAACAGGGTTAAAGGGTAATTCACCCCTCCACTTT
TRBD2 | TRBJ2-3 | TRBV25-1 | - | 13 | CATDLAGGDTQYF | TGTGCCACCGACCTAGCGGGAGGAGATACGCAGTATTTT
- | TRBJ1-3 | TRBV19 | - | 14 | CASRGGYSGNTIYF | TGTGCCAGTAGAGGCGGCTACTCTGGAAACACCATATATTTT
TRBD2 | TRBJ2-1 | TRBV2 | - | 14 | CASLSSGIINEQFF | TGTGCCAGCCTTTCTAGCGGCATTATTAATGAGCAGTTCTTC
TRBD1 | TRBJ2-7 | TRBV19 | - | 13 | CASRQGGRNEQYF | TGTGCCAGTCGACAGGGGGGTAGGAACGAGCAGTACTTC
TRBD1 | TRBJ1-1 | TRBV5-1 | - | 18 | CASSLASGDRAIRTEAFF | TGCGCCAGCAGCTTGGCCTCGGGGGACAGGGCGATTAGAACTGAAGCTTTCTTT
- | TRBJ2-2 | TRBV5-1 | - | 14 | CASSLIGESGELFF | TGCGCCAGCAGCCTTATAGGGGAATCCGGGGAGCTGTTTTTT
TRBD2 | TRBJ2-5 | TRBV5-4 | - | 13 | CASSLGGGETQYF | TGTGCCAGCAGCTTGGGGGGGGGAGAGACCCAGTACTTC
TRBD1 | TRBJ2-7 | TRBV24-1 | - | 15 | CATSDSGTASYEQYF | TGTGCCACCAGTGATTCCGGGACAGCTAGTTACGAGCAGTACTTC
TRBD1 | TRBJ2-1 | TRBV6-1 | - | 16 | CASSEAAGQGVNEQFF | TGTGCCAGCAGTGAAGCTGCGGGACAGGGGGTCAATGAGCAGTTCTTC
- | TRBJ2-2 | TRBV5-4 | - | 15 | CASSFGRTNTGELFF | TGTGCCAGCAGCTTTGGCAGGACGAACACCGGGGAGCTGTTTTTT
- | TRBJ2-5 | TRBV19 | - | 16 | CASSMVVGSGKETQYF | TGTGCCAGTAGTATGGTCGTTGGGTCGGGAAAAGAGACCCAGTACTTC
- | TRBJ2-7 | TRBV6-5 | - | 14 | CASQLAGGSYEQYF | TGTGCCAGCCAACTAGCAGGGGGCTCCTACGAGCAGTACTTC
- | TRBJ2-2 | TRBV19 | once | 14 | CASRGLHITGELFF | TGTGCCAGCCGAGGCCTTCATATCACCGGGGAGCTGTTTTTT
- | TRBJ2-6 | TRBV12-3/TRBV12-4 | - | 13 | CASSSYGANVLTF | TGTGCCAGCAGTTCTTATGGGGCCAACGTCCTGACTTTC
- | TRBJ1-1 | TRBV28 | - | 17 | CASSQLIGGALATEAFF | TGTGCCAGCAGTCAACTGATAGGGGGAGCTTTAGCGACTGAAGCTTTCTTT
- | TRBJ2-7 | TRBV27 | - | 14 | CASSFEGGPYEQYF | TGTGCCAGCAGTTTTGAGGGAGGTCCCTACGAGCAGTACTTC
- | TRBJ1-5 | TRBV27 | - | 15 | CASSPGRGGNQPQHF | TGTGCCAGCAGTCCAGGTCGGGGGGGCAATCAGCCCCAGCATTTT
- | TRBJ2-1 | TRBV12-5 | - | 18 | CASGLAHKSGRVRNEQFF | TGTGCTAGTGGTTTGGCCCACAAATCAGGCAGGGTAAGGAATGAGCAGTTCTTC
TRBD2 | TRBJ2-7 | TRBV18 | - | 17 | CASSRRTSGNFGDEQYF | TGTGCCAGCTCACGACGGACTAGCGGGAATTTCGGCGACGAGCAGTACTTC
TRBD1 | TRBJ2-2 | TRBV29-1 | - | 15 | CSAKAGTGGTGELFF | TGCAGCGCCAAGGCGGGGACAGGGGGGACCGGGGAGCTGTTTTTT
- | TRBJ2-3 | TRBV6-5 | - | 13 | CASRHIHTDTQYF | TGTGCCAGCAGACATATTCATACAGATACGCAGTATTTT
- | TRBJ1-6 | TRBV4-3 | once | 17 | CASSQTPGRAVDSPLHF | TGCGCCAGCAGCCAAACCCCCGGACGAGCGGTCGATTCACCCCTCCACTTT
TRBD1 | TRBJ1-5 | TRBV18 | - | 14 | CASSRDRAQGPQHF | TGTGCCAGCTCAAGGGACAGGGCTCAAGGACCCCAGCATTTT
TRBD2 | TRBJ2-1 | TRBV24-1 | - | 17 | CATSDPVGGSSYNEQFF | TGTGCCACCAGTGACCCCGTAGGCGGGAGTTCGTACAATGAGCAGTTCTTC
- | TRBJ1-1 | TRBV30 | - | 13 | CALEYGLNTEAFF | TGTGCCCTGGAGTATGGCCTGAACACTGAAGCTTTCTTT
- | TRBJ2-1 | TRBV7-2 | - | 13 | CASSRWSYNEQFF | TGTGCCAGCAGCCGATGGAGCTACAATGAGCAGTTCTTC
TRBD1 | TRBJ1-2 | TRBV28 | - | 16 | CASSLSAGTGSDGYTF | TGTGCCAGCAGTTTATCTGCTGGGACAGGGTCCGATGGCTACACCTTC
TRBD2 | TRBJ2-3 | TRBV27 | - | 16 | CASSPPSSGRTDTQYF | TGTGCCAGCAGTCCACCATCTAGCGGGAGGACAGATACGCAGTATTTT
- | TRBJ2-3 | TRBV9 | - | 13 | CASSVGLSDTQYF | TGTGCCAGCAGCGTAGGACTCTCAGATACGCAGTATTTT
TRBD2 | TRBJ2-1 | TRBV5-4 | - | 15 | CASSYSGSSYNEQFF | TGTGCCAGCAGCTATAGCGGGAGCTCCTACAATGAGCAGTTCTTC
- | TRBJ2-7 | TRBV28 | - | 16 | CASTEGGHRLGYEQYF | TGTGCCAGCACCGAAGGCGGGCACCGACTCGGGTACGAGCAGTACTTC
TRBD2 | TRBJ2-2 | TRBV12-5 | - | 17 | CASGARLAGEATGELFF | TGTGCTAGTGGTGCCAGACTAGCGGGAGAGGCCACCGGGGAGCTGTTTTTT
- | TRBJ1-6 | TRBV6-5 | - | 15 | CASSYLTAGNSPLHF | TGTGCCAGCAGTTACCTTACGGCGGGCAATTCACCCCTCCACTTT
TRBD2 | TRBJ2-2 | TRBV5-1 | - | 14 | CASSREGLSGELFF | TGCGCCAGCAGCCGGGAGGGCCTTTCCGGGGAGCTGTTTTTT
- | TRBJ1-2 | TRBV6-1 | - | 13 | CASSESGGSGYTF | TGTGCCAGCAGTGAATCCGGGGGAAGTGGCTACACCTTC
- | TRBJ2-1 | TRBV11-3 | - | 15 | CASSLVGASYNEQFF | TGTGCCAGCAGCTTAGTTGGGGCCTCCTACAATGAGCAGTTCTTC
TRBD2 | TRBJ2-1 | TRBV5-1 | - | 15 | CASSLGASGYNEQFF | TGCGCCAGCAGCTTGGGGGCTAGCGGATACAATGAGCAGTTCTTC
TRBD2 | TRBJ2-7 | TRBV5-1 | - | 16 | CASSAGSGLAAHEQYF | TGCGCCAGCAGCGCGGGATCGGGACTAGCAGCACACGAGCAGTACTTC
TRBD1 | TRBJ2-7 | TRBV28 | - | 15 | CASSPSGTATYEQYF | TGTGCCAGCAGTCCCTCAGGGACAGCGACCTACGAGCAGTACTTC
- | TRBJ1-1 | TRBV5-4 | - | 14 | CASSLPTENTEAFF | TGTGCCAGCAGCTTGCCAACAGAGAACACTGAAGCTTTCTTT
- | TRBJ1-5 | TRBV21-1 | - | 22 | CASSSRPREETGGVCGNQPQHF | TGTGCCAGCAGCTCGAGGCCTAGGGAGGAGACAGGGGGCGTATGTGGCAATCAGCCCCAGCATTTT
- | TRBJ2-3 | TRBV7-2 | - | 18 | CASSLYDMAGPKTDTQYF | TGTGCCAGCAGCTTATACGATATGGCGGGGCCTAAAACAGATACGCAGTATTTT
TRBD2 | TRBJ2-2 | TRBV7-3 | - | 16 | CASSPGLARSTGELFF | TGTGCCAGCAGCCCGGGACTAGCGAGATCCACCGGGGAGCTGTTTTTT
- | TRBJ2-4 | TRBV28 | - | 12 | CASTNPGNIQYF | TGTGCCAGCACCAACCCCGGAAACATTCAGTACTTC
- | TRBJ1-1 | TRBV7-2 | - | 14 | CASSLAVQRTEAFF | TGTGCCAGCAGCTTGGCAGTCCAGAGGACTGAAGCTTTCTTT